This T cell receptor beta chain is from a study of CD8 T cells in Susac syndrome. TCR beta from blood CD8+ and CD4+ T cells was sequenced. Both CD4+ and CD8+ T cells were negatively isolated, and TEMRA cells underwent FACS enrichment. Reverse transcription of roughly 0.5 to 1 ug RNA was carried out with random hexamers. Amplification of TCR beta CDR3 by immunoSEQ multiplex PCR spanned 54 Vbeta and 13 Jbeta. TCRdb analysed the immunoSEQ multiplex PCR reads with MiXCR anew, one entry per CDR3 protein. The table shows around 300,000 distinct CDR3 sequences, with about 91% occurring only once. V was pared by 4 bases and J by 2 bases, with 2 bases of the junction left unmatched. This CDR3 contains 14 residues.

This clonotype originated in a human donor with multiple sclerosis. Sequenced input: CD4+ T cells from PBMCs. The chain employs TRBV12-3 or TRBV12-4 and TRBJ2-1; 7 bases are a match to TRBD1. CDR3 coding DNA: TGTGCCAGCAGTTGGGGACAGACCTACAATGAGCAGTTCTTC. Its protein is CASSWGQTYNEQFF.